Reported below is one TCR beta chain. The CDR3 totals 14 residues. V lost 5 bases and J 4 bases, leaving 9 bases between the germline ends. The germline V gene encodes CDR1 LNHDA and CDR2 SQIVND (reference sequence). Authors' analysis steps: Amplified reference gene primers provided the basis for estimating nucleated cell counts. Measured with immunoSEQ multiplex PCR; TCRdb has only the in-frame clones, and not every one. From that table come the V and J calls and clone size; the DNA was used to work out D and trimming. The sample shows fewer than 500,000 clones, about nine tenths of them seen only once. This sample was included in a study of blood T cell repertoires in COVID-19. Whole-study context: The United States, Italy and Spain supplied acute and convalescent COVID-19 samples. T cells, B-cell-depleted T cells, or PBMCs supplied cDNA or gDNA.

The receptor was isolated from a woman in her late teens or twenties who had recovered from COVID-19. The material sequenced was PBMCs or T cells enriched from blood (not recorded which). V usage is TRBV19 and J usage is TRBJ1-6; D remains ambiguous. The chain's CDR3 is CASSLSAYNSPLHF. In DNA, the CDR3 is TGTGCCAGTAGTCTGTCAGCGTATAATTCACCCCTCCACTTT.